This T cell receptor (beta chain) was sequenced for a study of cytomegalovirus exposure and HLA in healthy donors. For the study at large: A later analysis reported the 120 or so validation repertoires used the same platform as the approximately 660 first-cohort repertoires.

This table comes from immunoSEQ multiplex PCR, and its TCRdb copy is limited to in-frame clones, with some not included. The sample has about 98,000 clones, 70% to 90% seen once. Trimming pared 5 bases from V and 5 bases from J, leaving 18 bases between. The CDR3 spans 16 residues. Germline loops: CDR1 SGHTA, CDR2 FQGTGA. Separate from the roughly 710-subject first cohort, the roughly 110-subject validation cohort was the one that the donors belonged to. Material for sequencing was PBMCs. The source is a woman in her twenties or thirties in good health and CMV-seronegative. This rearrangement joins TRBV7-3 to TRBJ2-2; possible D gene TRBD1, 6 bases. The CDR3 loop is CASSGTGNGDTGELFF. DNA of the CDR3: TGTGCCAGCAGCGGTACAGGGAACGGGGATACCGGGGAGCTGTTTTTT. Complete variable domain (other parts from reference TRBV7-3 and TRBJ2-2): GAGVSQTPSNKVTEKGKYVELRCDPISGHTALYWYRQSLGQGPEFLIYFQGTGAADDSGLPNDRFFAVRPEGSVSTLKIQRTERGDSAVYLCASSGTGNGDTGELFFGEGSRLTVL.